The next 5 T cell receptor beta chains were all read from a single sample in a study of blood T cell repertoires in COVID-19. The method was immunoSEQ multiplex PCR; TCRdb's version includes in-frame clones alone and lacks a portion of them. The data contain some 120,000 clones, roughly three quarters of them singletons. The sequenced sample consisted of peripheral blood. The receptors were sampled from a man older than 75 with acute or convalescent COVID-19.

The genes are TRBV10-3 and TRBJ1-5; 10 bases map to TRBD1. The germline gives CDR1 ENHRY, CDR2 SYGVKD. The CDR3 runs to 15 residues. V dropped 3 bases and J dropped 2; count of bases not matched to a gene: 1. CDR3 sequence reads: CAISDGTGGNQPQHF. CDR3 nucleotide sequence: TGTGCCATCAGTGATGGGACAGGGGGCAATCAGCCCCAGCATTTT.

V usage is TRBV3-1 (or the pseudogene TRBV3-2) and J usage is TRBJ2-3; 9 bases fit TRBD2. Trimming at V came to 5 bases and at J to 0 bases, leaving 9 bases not matched to a gene. The CDR3 runs 17 residues. Germline lookup yields CDR1 LGHDT and CDR2 YNNKEL (reference sequence). CDR3 nucleotides: TGTGCCAGCAGCTTAGGGAGCGGGGGGATTAGCACAGATACGCAGTATTTT. Its translation is CASSLGSGGISTDTQYF.

The chain couples TRBV5-1 to TRBJ2-4; D not certain. V lost 0 bases and J 12 bases, leaving 13 bases between the germline ends. This CDR3 region has 13 residues. Germline CDR1 and CDR2: SGHRS and YFSETQ. This CDR3 reads CASSLDSSYTQYF. In DNA form, the CDR3 reads TGCGCCAGCAGCTTGGATAGCAGCTACACTCAGTACTTC. The whole variable domain, remainder taken from reference TRBV5-1 and TRBJ2-4, is KAGVTQTPRYLIKTRGQQVTLSCSPISGHRSVSWYQQTPGQGLQFLFEYFSETQRNKGNFPGRFSGRQFSNSRSEMNVSTLELGDSALYLCASSLDSSYTQYFGAGTRLSVL.

The chain has TRBV6-2 or TRBV6-3 and TRBJ1-1, with D unresolved. The CDR3 is made up of 12 amino acids. Trimming took 5 bases from V and 0 from J, leaving 4 bases between them. Germline CDR1 is MNHEY and CDR2 is SVGEGT. CDR3 amino acids: CASSRMNTEAFF. The CDR3 DNA follows: TGTGCCAGCAGTCGTATGAACACTGAAGCTTTCTTT.

J is TRBJ1-4 and V is TRBV5-5; maybe TRBD1 (5 bases). Germline loops: CDR1 SGHKS, CDR2 YYEKEE (reference sequence). V was shortened by 5 bases and J by 5 bases, with 13 bases between the two germline ends. The length of the CDR3 is 14 residues. The CDR3 bases are TGTGCCAGCAGGCCCTGGGGGGTCAATGAAAAACTGTTTTTT. This encodes CASRPWGVNEKLFF.